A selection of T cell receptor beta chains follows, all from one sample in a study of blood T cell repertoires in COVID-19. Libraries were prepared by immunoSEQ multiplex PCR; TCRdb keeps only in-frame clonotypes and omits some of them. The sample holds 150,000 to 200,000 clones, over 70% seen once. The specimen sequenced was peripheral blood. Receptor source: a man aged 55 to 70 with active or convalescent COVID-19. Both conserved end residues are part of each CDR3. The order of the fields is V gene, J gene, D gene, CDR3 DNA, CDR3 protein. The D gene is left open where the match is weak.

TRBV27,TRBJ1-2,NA,TGTGCCAGCAGTTCCCGCCGGACAGCCTATGGCTACACCTTC,CASSSRRTAYGYTF
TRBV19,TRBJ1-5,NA,TGTGCCAGTCGGAGACAGGTCAATCAGCCCCAGCATTTT,CASRRQVNQPQHF
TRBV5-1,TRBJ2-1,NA,TGCGCCAGCAGCTCCACAACCAATGAGCAGTTCTTC,CASSSTTNEQFF
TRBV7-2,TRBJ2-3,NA,TGTGCCAGCAGCTTTAATGGGGGAGGCCTGACAGATACGCAGTATTTT,CASSFNGGGLTDTQYF
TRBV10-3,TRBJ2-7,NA,TGTGCCATCAGTGAGTCCGGCGAGGGTCCCTACGAGCAGTACTTC,CAISESGEGPYEQYF
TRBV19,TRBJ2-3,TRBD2,TGTGCCACAGGTGGAGCGGGAGGAGGCACAGATACGCAGTATTTT,CATGGAGGGTDTQYF
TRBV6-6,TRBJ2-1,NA,TGTGCCAGCAGTCTGACTAGAACCACTACCAATGAGCAGTTCTTC,CASSLTRTTTNEQFF
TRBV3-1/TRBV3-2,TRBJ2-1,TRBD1,TGTGCCAGCAGCCAAACAGGGGGTGGCTCCTACAATGAGCAGTTCTTC,CASSQTGGGSYNEQFF
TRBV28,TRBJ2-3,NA,TGTGCCAGCAGTTTAAGGACTAGCACAGATACGCAGTATTTT,CASSLRTSTDTQYF
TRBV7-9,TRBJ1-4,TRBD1,TGTGCCAGCAGCTTAGAGGGACAGGGGGCGGATGAAAAACTGTTTTTT,CASSLEGQGADEKLFF
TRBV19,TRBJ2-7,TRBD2,TGTGCCAGTAGTCGGGAGGGACTAGCGGGAAGCGAGCAGTACTTC,CASSREGLAGSEQYF
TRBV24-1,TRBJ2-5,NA,TGTGCCACCAGTACAGGAAAAGAGACCCAGTACTTC,CATSTGKETQYF
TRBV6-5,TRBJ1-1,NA,TGTGCCAGCCCCTCCGGGGGGGGAACTGAAGCTTTCTTT,CASPSGGGTEAFF
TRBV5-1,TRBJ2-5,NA,TGCGCCAGCAGCCAGGGTTCATGGGAGACCCAGTACTTC,CASSQGSWETQYF
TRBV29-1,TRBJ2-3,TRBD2,TGCAGCGCCATTGTACTAGCGGGAGCGGATACGCAGTATTTT,CSAIVLAGADTQYF
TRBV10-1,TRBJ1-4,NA,TGCGCCAGCAGTGAGAACAGGGAGCCAACTAATGAAAAACTGTTTTTT,CASSENREPTNEKLFF
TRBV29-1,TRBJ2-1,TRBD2,TGCAGCGGAGGACTAGCGGGGTTCAACAATGAGCAGTTCTTC,CSGGLAGFNNEQFF